A single sample gave rise to the 24 T cell receptor beta chains below, sequenced in a study of T cell repertoires in cytomegalovirus infection. TCRdb reprocessed the reads via MiXCR and lists one record per CDR3 protein. The data show 100,000 to 150,000 distinct CDR3 sequences, 24% seen once. These receptors are not linked to any known antigen. The material sequenced was PBMCs, sequenced either directly or after in vitro stimulation (not recorded which). The receptor set was obtained from a human donor in good health (CMV status not recorded). Some clones in this sample may be carry-over from other donors' samples.

In this sample, this clonotype turned up a few times. This chain uses TRBV12-5 with TRBJ2-5; no definite D call. The CDR3 totals 13 residues. Trimming took 5 bases from V and 1 from J, leaving 8 bases between them. Germline V CDR1 and CDR2: LGHNT, FRNRAP. The CDR3 region is CASGPPVQETQYF. As DNA, the CDR3 is TGTGCTAGTGGTCCCCCTGTCCAAGAGACCCAGTACTTC.

The rearrangement links TRBV12-3 or TRBV12-4 to TRBJ1-2; D not resolved. The CDR3 has 13 amino acids. V was shortened by 3 bases and J by 7 bases, with 12 bases between the two germline ends. Here the CDR3 reads CASSFSLPGGYTF. In DNA, the CDR3 is TGTGCCAGCAGTTTTTCTCTTCCTGGTGGCTACACCTTC.

J is TRBJ2-6 and V is TRBV15; D not certain. Germline CDR1 LNHNV, CDR2 YYDKDF (reference sequence). The ends were cut back, 0 bases at V and 5 bases at J, with 11 bases in the middle. The CDR3 is made up of 16 amino acids. CDR3 in DNA: TGTGCCACCAGCAGAGAAGGGCGAAGTAGGGCCAACGTCCTGACTTTC. It specifies CATSREGRSRANVLTF.

J is TRBJ2-1 and V is TRBV6-6; 11 nucleotides match TRBD2. Germline lookup yields CDR1 MNHNY and CDR2 SVGAGI (reference sequence). The CDR3 length is 14 residues. Unmatched junction bases numbered 1, after V lost 3 bases and J lost 6 bases. In DNA form, the CDR3 reads TGTGCCAGCAGTTATGGGACTAGCGGCAATGAGCAGTTCTTC. Residues: CASSYGTSGNEQFF.

This clonotype was seen a few times. The chain carries TRBV19 and TRBJ1-1; D not certain. The germline V gene has CDR1 LNHDA and CDR2 SQIVND (reference sequence). Trimming left V 5 bases short and J 11 bases short, with 24 bases between. The CDR3 consists of 15 residues. The CDR3 nucleotides read TGTGCCAGTAGTTCACCCCGGGCCCCCCAGGAGGCGGCTTTCTTT. This encodes CASSSPRAPQEAAFF.

The rearrangement links TRBV18 to TRBJ2-2, with 8 bases aligning to TRBD2. Germline V CDR1 and CDR2: KGHSH, LQKENI. The CDR3 loop spans 17 amino acids. J lost 0 bases, V lost 1 base, and 4 bases had no gene match. CDR3 DNA sequence: TGTGCCAGCTCACCACTAAGACTAGCGCCGAACACCGGGGAGCTGTTTTTT. Its protein product is CASSPLRLAPNTGELFF.

This clonotype was recorded at least ten times. This chain uses TRBV10-3 with TRBJ1-1; a possible D gene is TRBD1 (6 bases). Germline assignment: CDR1 ENHRY and CDR2 SYGVKD. This CDR3 contains 14 residues. The V end was cut by 4 bases, the J end by 5 bases, with 14 bases between. CDR3 in DNA: TGTGCCATCAGTGCGACAGGTTTGGGGACTGAAGCTTTCTTT. Protein sequence: CAISATGLGTEAFF.

The chain joins TRBV4-3 to TRBJ2-1, with a weak D call TRBD2 (6 bases). V dropped 3 bases and J dropped 2 bases, with 11 bases sitting between them. Germline V lookup: CDR1 LGHNA, CDR2 YSLEER. This CDR3 comprises 15 residues. The CDR3 protein is CASSHAGRTYNEQFF. For the CDR3, the DNA is TGCGCCAGCAGCCACGCGGGGAGAACCTACAATGAGCAGTTCTTC.

This chain joins TRBV9 and TRBJ2-2; D is possibly TRBD2 (6 bases). Germline-derived CDR1 and CDR2 are SGDLS and YYNGEE. The CDR3 has 15 amino acids. V lost 4 bases and J lost 2, with 12 bases in between. CDR3 nucleotides: TGTGCCAGCAGCCCGAGACTAGAAAACACCGGGGAGCTGTTTTTT. It is translated as CASSPRLENTGELFF.

The chain has TRBV7-2 and TRBJ1-5; perhaps TRBD1 as D (6 bases). Trimming removed 1 base at V and 6 bases at J, with 16 bases between. The length of the CDR3 is 16 residues. CDR1 SGHTA and CDR2 FQGNSA come from the germline V gene. The CDR3 DNA sequence: TGTGCCAGCAGCTTAGAGGTCAGACAGGCGATTCAGCCCCAGCATTTT. Residues: CASSLEVRQAIQPQHF.

This clonotype was detected many times. The V call is TRBV7-2, the J call TRBJ2-5, with a possible D match to TRBD2 (5 bases). Germline CDR1 SGHTA, CDR2 FQGNSA. Trimming cost V 5 bases and J 4 bases, with 20 bases left between them. There are 16 residues in the CDR3. CDR3 sequence (DNA): TGTGCCAGCAGCCCCAACGCGGGTACTGCGCGAGAGACCCAGTACTTC. It specifies CASSPNAGTARETQYF.

The count of this clonotype is one. The rearrangement uses TRBV18 and TRBJ1-2, with D uncertain. Germline V gives CDR1 KGHSH, CDR2 LQKENI. This CDR3 is built from 14 residues. V lost 2 bases and J 7 bases, leaving 14 bases between the germline ends. The CDR3: CASSPGEVWGGYTF. As DNA, the CDR3 is TGTGCCAGCTCACCAGGGGAAGTCTGGGGTGGCTACACCTTC.

This clonotype has only a few counts. The J gene is TRBJ2-3, the V gene TRBV28; a weak D match, TRBD2 (6 bases). Germline V gives CDR1 MDHEN, CDR2 SYDVKM. V shed 6 bases and J shed 0 bases, with 10 bases lying between them. CDR3 length: 14 amino acids. Here the CDR3 DNA reads TGTGCCAGCAGGCCCGGGGGAAGCACAGATACGCAGTATTTT. This translates into CASRPGGSTDTQYF.

This clonotype has just a few counts. This chain connects TRBV20-1 to TRBJ2-3, with D hard to call. The V end was cut by 2 bases, the J end by 2 bases, with 11 bases between. The CDR3 totals 14 residues. Germline V gene lookup returns CDR1 DFQATT and CDR2 SNEGSKA (reference sequence). CDR3 DNA: TGCAGTGCTAGAAGCTCGTCGTTCACAGATACGCAGTATTTT. Translation gives CSARSSSFTDTQYF.

This rearrangement joins TRBV6-5 to TRBJ2-7, with a weak D call TRBD1 (5 bases). Germline V lookup: CDR1 MNHEY, CDR2 SVGAGI. Trimming took 4 bases from V and 5 from J, leaving 12 bases between them. This CDR3 comprises 13 residues. CDR3 residues: CASSLGIGDEQYV. CDR3 sequence (DNA): TGTGCCAGCAGTTTAGGGATAGGGGACGAGCAGTACGTC.

This clonotype occurred many times. The chain combines TRBV7-2 with TRBJ2-2; D unresolved. CDR1 is SGHTA, CDR2 FQGNSA, per germline. CDR3 length: 12 residues. Trimming pared 5 bases from V and 5 bases from J, leaving 6 bases between. CDR3 loop: CASSRYTGELFF. The CDR3 bases are TGTGCCAGCAGCCGCTATACCGGGGAGCTGTTTTTT.

The chain carries TRBV6-2 or TRBV6-3 and TRBJ2-1; D perhaps matches TRBD1 (6 bases). V lost 5 bases, J lost 2 bases, and 10 bases lay in between. Germline CDR1 is MNHEY and CDR2 is SVGEGT. The CDR3 length is 14 residues. Here the CDR3 reads CASSIGQTYNEQFF. The CDR3 bases are TGTGCCAGCAGTATAGGACAGACCTACAATGAGCAGTTCTTC.

This clonotype occurred many times. This chain joins TRBV6-1 and TRBJ1-2, with a weak D call TRBD1 (5 bases). V shed 7 bases and J shed 4 bases, with 22 bases lying between them. CDR1 is MNHNS, CDR2 SASEGT, per germline. This CDR3 is 16 amino acids long. Here the CDR3 reads CASMYGDPEQSYGYTF. As DNA, the CDR3 is TGTGCCAGCATGTATGGGGACCCGGAACAGTCCTATGGCTACACCTTC.

The chain carries TRBV12-3 or TRBV12-4 and TRBJ2-1; D may be TRBD1 (5 bases). With 1 base removed from V and 10 bases from J, the gap between germline ends came to 11 bases. This CDR3 has 13 amino acids. CDR3 region: CASSLVQGTEQFF. The CDR3 DNA sequence: TGTGCCAGCAGTTTAGTTCAGGGTACGGAGCAGTTCTTC.

This rearrangement joins TRBV28 to TRBJ2-7; 9 bases match TRBD2. This CDR3 has 16 residues. Germline trimming cut 8 bases from V and 4 bases from J; bases unmatched to any gene: 15. Looked up from germline, CDR1 is MDHEN and CDR2 is SYDVKM. DNA of the CDR3: TGTGCCAGCGGCACCCCTCAGGCGGGAGGGCGGTACGAGCAGTACTTC. Translated, it gives CASGTPQAGGRYEQYF.

The chain employs TRBV27 and TRBJ1-5; D is unclear. V was pared by 6 bases and J by 3 bases, with 12 bases between. Germline CDR1 is MNHEY and CDR2 is SMNVEV (reference sequence). CDR3 length: 14 amino acids. The CDR3 reads CASSPQQANQPQHF. CDR3 bases: TGTGCCAGCAGCCCGCAGCAGGCCAATCAGCCCCAGCATTTT.

This clonotype was seen more than once but under ten times. V gene TRBV6-1 combines with J gene TRBJ1-2, with 10 bases identical to TRBD1. V trimming: 8 bases; J trimming: 8 bases; junction bases outside the gene matches: 8. The CDR3 runs 13 residues. Per germline, CDR1 MNHNS and CDR2 SASEGT. The CDR3 bases are TGTGCCAGCCTATCCGGGACAGGGGACGGCTACACCTTC. This encodes CASLSGTGDGYTF.

This clonotype was detected a few times. The gene calls are TRBV7-9 and TRBJ2-3, with D tentatively TRBD1 or TRBD2 (6 bases each). V was clipped by 0 bases and J by 1 base, with 8 bases between them. This CDR3 is 15 amino acids long. The V gene's germline CDR1 is SEHNR and CDR2 FQNEAQ (reference sequence). The CDR3 nucleotides are TGTGCCAGCAGCTTAGCACGGGGGCGCACAGATACGCAGTATTTT. It codes for CASSLARGRTDTQYF.

This clonotype was detected a few times. The chain uses TRBV19 and TRBJ2-2; the D gene is possibly TRBD1 (6 bases). The V end was cut by 8 bases, the J end by 3 bases, with 16 bases between. CDR1 is LNHDA and CDR2 is SQIVND in the germline V gene (reference sequence). The CDR3 covers 15 residues. The CDR3 sequence is CASGEGGRYTGELFF. CDR3 nucleotide sequence: TGTGCCAGTGGGGAAGGGGGTAGATACACCGGGGAGCTGTTTTTT.